This TCR beta chain was retrieved from a study of CD8 T cells in ankylosing spondylitis. From the 5' RACE reads, TCRdb called clonotypes with MiXCR, one entry per CDR3 protein. The sample lists approximately 250,000 distinct CDR3 sequences; approximately 10% were seen once. Overall study results and limits: A TCR beta motif made of about 8 highly homologous variants seemed typical of ankylosing spondylitis blood. Certain motif variants had earlier appeared in reactive arthritis synovial fluid and blood.

V trimming: 10 bases; J trimming: 9 bases; junction bases outside the gene matches: 11. This CDR3 has 13 residues. Germline CDR1 is SNHLY and CDR2 is FYNNEI. This clonotype was detected ten times or more. The antigen is unknown. The TCR sequence derives from a male donor with ankylosing spondylitis or in good health (not recorded which). Input material: blood, either unsorted or a sorted T cell fraction (not recorded which). The rearrangement uses TRBV2 and TRBJ2-1; 8 bases match TRBD1. The CDR3 coding sequence is TGTGCCACCCAAAGCAGGGGGCTTATTGAGCAGTTCTTC. As protein: CATQSRGLIEQFF. Using reference TRBV2 and TRBJ2-1 for the parts outside the CDR3, the full variable domain is EPEVTQTPSHQVTQMGQEVILRCVPISNHLYFYWYRQILGQKVEFLVSFYNNEISEKSEIFDDQFSVERPDGSNFTLKIRSTKLEDSAMYFCATQSRGLIEQFFGPGTRLTVL.